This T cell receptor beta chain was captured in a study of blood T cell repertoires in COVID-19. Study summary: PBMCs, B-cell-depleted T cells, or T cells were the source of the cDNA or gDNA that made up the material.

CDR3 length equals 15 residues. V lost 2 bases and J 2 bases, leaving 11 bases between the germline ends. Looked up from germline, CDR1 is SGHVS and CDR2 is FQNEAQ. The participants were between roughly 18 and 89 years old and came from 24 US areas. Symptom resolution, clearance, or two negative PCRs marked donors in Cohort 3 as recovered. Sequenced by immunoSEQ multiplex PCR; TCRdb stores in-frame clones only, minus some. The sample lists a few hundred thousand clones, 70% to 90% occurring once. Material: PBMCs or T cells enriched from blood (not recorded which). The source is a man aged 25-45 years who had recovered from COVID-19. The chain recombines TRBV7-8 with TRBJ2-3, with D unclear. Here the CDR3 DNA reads TGTGCCAGCAGCTTAAATCGTAAAGCCACAGATACGCAGTATTTT. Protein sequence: CASSLNRKATDTQYF.